These 29 T cell receptor beta chains were sequenced from one sample in a study of T cells in Graves' hyperthyroidism and ophthalmopathy. The investigators amplified TCR beta CDR3 regions from RNA transcripts. Researchers ran a first-round RT-PCR on the TCR CDR3 using the HTBI primer set. MiXCR, applied by TCRdb to the multiplex PCR reads, yields one record per CDR3 protein. The data contain fewer than 350,000 distinct CDR3 sequences, 15% to 20% of them singletons. Sequenced material: blood. Receptors originate from a woman in her forties or fifties with Graves' hyperthyroidism.

CDR3: CASRGLAGEGDTQYF. DNA for the CDR3: TGCGCCAGCAGAGGACTAGCGGGAGAGGGGGATACGCAGTATTTT. This chain uses TRBV10-2 with TRBJ2-3; TRBD2 agrees at 13 bases. This CDR3 has 15 residues. Unmatched junction bases numbered 6, after V lost 6 bases and J lost 6 bases. The germline V gene has CDR1 WSHSY and CDR2 SAAADI.

This clonotype came up many times. The chain couples TRBV7-9 to TRBJ1-1; no reliable D call. The length of the CDR3 is 13 residues. CDR1 and CDR2 (germline): SEHNR, FQNEAQ (reference sequence). Trimming left V 3 bases short and J 5 bases short, with 10 bases between. The DNA of the CDR3 is TGTGCCAGCAGCTTTAGGTCTGGGACTGAAGCTTTCTTT. Its protein product is CASSFRSGTEAFF.

In this sample, this clonotype turned up a few times. The chain carries TRBV19 and TRBJ2-2; D gene ambiguous. V was shortened by 5 bases and J by 4 bases, with 14 bases between the two germline ends. Germline V lookup: CDR1 LNHDA, CDR2 SQIVND (reference sequence). The CDR3 loop spans 15 amino acids. CDR3 in amino acids: CASSPLLIGTGELFF. DNA of the CDR3: TGTGCCAGTAGTCCCCTTCTCATCGGCACCGGGGAGCTGTTTTTT.

This clonotype was picked up many times. The V call is TRBV5-8, the J call TRBJ1-1; D possibly corresponds to TRBD1 (5 bases). Germline lookup yields CDR1 SGHTS and CDR2 YDEGEE. Trimming cost V 0 bases and J 5 bases, with 14 bases left between them. The CDR3 consists of 15 residues. This CDR3 reads CASSLDGGPRTEAFF. The CDR3 DNA follows: TGTGCCAGCAGCTTGGATGGGGGACCTCGAACTGAAGCTTTCTTT.

Only a few counts were recorded for this clonotype. The chain uses TRBV20-1 and TRBJ2-1; TRBD2 might be the D (6 bases). CDR1 and CDR2 (germline): DFQATT, SNEGSKA (reference sequence). This CDR3 spans 12 amino acids. V shed 0 bases and J shed 7 bases, with 7 bases lying between them. CDR3 residues: CSAREGLNEQFF. Written as DNA, the CDR3 is TGCAGTGCTAGAGAGGGACTGAATGAGCAGTTCTTC.

This clonotype turned up a few times. A much larger clone lies one base from this, so it may be a read error. This chain links TRBV28 with TRBJ1-5; TRBD1 is a possible D gene (5 bases). This CDR3 spans 14 amino acids. Germline CDR1 reads MDHEN; CDR2 reads SYDVKM. CDR3 protein: CASRRRQGNRPQHF. The CDR3 DNA reads TGTGCCAGCAGAAGGAGGCAGGGCAATCGGCCCCAGCATTTT. Variable domain in full (rest from reference TRBV28 and TRBJ1-5): DVKVTQSSRYLVKRTGEKVFLECVQDMDHENMFWYRQDPGLGLRLIYFSYDVKMKEKGDIPEGYSVSREKKERFSLILESASTNQTSMYLCASRRRQGNRPQHFGDGTRLSIL.

This clonotype turned up a few times. The chain employs TRBV9 and TRBJ2-1, with TRBD2 identical over 7 bases. V shed 4 bases and J 3 bases; nucleotides not matched to a gene: 4. Germline V CDR1 and CDR2: SGDLS, YYNGEE. This CDR3 contains 14 residues. This chain's CDR3 is CASSPSGDYNEQFF. DNA for the CDR3: TGTGCCAGCAGCCCTAGCGGTGACTACAATGAGCAGTTCTTC.

The rearrangement joins TRBV28 to TRBJ2-2; no clear D. CDR3 length: 12 residues. V was trimmed by 6 bases and J by 6 bases, leaving 8 bases between them. CDR1 is MDHEN and CDR2 is SYDVKM in the germline V gene. The CDR3 reads CASRRPPGELFF. DNA of the CDR3: TGTGCCAGCAGACGGCCCCCCGGGGAGCTGTTTTTT.

This clonotype was observed a handful of times. The CDR3 DNA is TGTGCCAGCAGCCCGGGACTCACGAGTTCACCCCTCCACTTT. It specifies CASSPGLTSSPLHF. The chain is built from TRBV3-1 and TRBJ1-6, with a weak D call TRBD1 (5 bases). The CDR3 is 14 amino acids. CDR1 is LGHDT and CDR2 is YNNKEL in the germline V gene (reference sequence). Trimming pared 4 bases from V and 9 bases from J, leaving 13 bases between.

This clonotype was seen repeatedly, ten times or more. V and J are TRBV10-2 and TRBJ2-7; a weak D match, TRBD1 (6 bases). The germline V gene encodes CDR1 WSHSY and CDR2 SAAADI. The ends were cut back, 3 bases at V and 2 bases at J, with 11 bases in the middle. The CDR3 is 14 amino acids. The CDR3 bases are TGCGCCAGCAGTGACCGAGGACAGACCTACGAGCAGTACGTC. It encodes CASSDRGQTYEQYV.

The chain recombines TRBV24-1 with TRBJ2-3; D remains ambiguous. The germline CDR1 and CDR2 sequences are KGHDR and SFDVKD. There are 13 residues in the CDR3. Trimming shortened V by 4 bases and J by 6 bases, and 10 bases separated the two germline ends. CDR3 protein: CATSEGFRDTQYF. In DNA, the CDR3 is TGTGCCACCAGTGAAGGATTTCGGGATACGCAGTATTTT.

The chain uses TRBV6-1 and TRBJ1-1; D possibly corresponds to TRBD1 (5 bases). V was clipped by 0 bases and J by 6 bases, with 20 bases between them. This CDR3 comprises 17 residues. CDR1 is MNHNS, CDR2 SASEGT, per germline. CDR3 residues: CASSEAGHGAGGPEAFF. The CDR3 DNA reads TGTGCCAGCAGTGAAGCGGGGCACGGCGCGGGAGGGCCTGAAGCTTTCTTT.

This clonotype was detected ten times or more. The chain employs TRBV20-1 and TRBJ2-7; D may be TRBD2 (6 bases). V was cut by 5 bases and J by 5 bases, with 22 bases left in between. The germline CDR1 and CDR2 sequences are DFQATT and SNEGSKA (reference sequence). CDR3 length equals 15 residues. The CDR3 DNA reads as TGCAGTGCTGAACAACTCGGGAGTTACCCCAACGAGCAGTACTTC. This encodes CSAEQLGSYPNEQYF.

V and J are TRBV20-1 and TRBJ2-2, with 7 bases lining up with TRBD2. Germline V lookup: CDR1 DFQATT, CDR2 SNEGSKA (reference sequence). J was trimmed by 3 bases and V by 3 bases; bases with no gene match: 7. The CDR3 runs to 15 residues. DNA of the CDR3: TGCAGTGCTAGCGGCCTGGGGGGGGACACCGGGGAGCTGTTTTTT. Protein product: CSASGLGGDTGELFF.

This clonotype was observed at least ten times. The chain uses TRBV2 and TRBJ2-2; the D call may be TRBD1 or TRBD2 (5 bases each). V gave up 5 bases and J gave up 8 bases, with 15 bases separating them. Germline-derived CDR1 and CDR2 are SNHLY and FYNNEI. The CDR3 is 14 residues long. The CDR3 region has the DNA TGTGCCAGCAGTAGACAGAAGAGCGGTGGGGAGCTGTTTTTT. Protein product: CASSRQKSGGELFF.

This chain joins TRBV7-6 and TRBJ2-1; D perhaps matches TRBD1 (6 bases). V gave up 5 bases and J gave up 5 bases, with 10 bases separating them. The CDR3 length is 13 residues. The germline CDR1 and CDR2 sequences are SGHVS and FNYEAQ. This CDR3 reads CASSQRQDNEQFF. The DNA for the CDR3 is TGTGCCAGCAGCCAGAGACAGGACAATGAGCAGTTCTTC.

The V call is TRBV9, the J call TRBJ2-1; either TRBD1 or TRBD2 may supply D (6 bases each). With 4 bases removed from V and 4 bases from J, the gap between germline ends came to 21 bases. The germline V gene has CDR1 SGDLS and CDR2 YYNGEE. The CDR3 covers 17 residues. The CDR3 protein is CASSTVGGVGGYNEQFF. As DNA, the CDR3 is TGTGCCAGCAGCACCGTCGGAGGGGTAGGGGGTTACAATGAGCAGTTCTTC.

This clonotype was counted ten times or more. The chain carries TRBV5-1 and TRBJ2-7; 8 bases map to TRBD2. The CDR3 sequence is 15 residues long. Germline-derived CDR1 and CDR2 are SGHRS and YFSETQ. V shed 6 bases, J shed 3 bases, and the junction held 11 bases outside the gene matches. This chain's CDR3 is CASTPGPGGGYEQYF. The CDR3, as DNA: TGCGCCAGCACCCCGGGGCCGGGAGGGGGCTACGAGCAGTACTTC.

This clonotype showed up just a few times. The genes are TRBV7-9 and TRBJ1-2; TRBD1 is a possible D gene (6 bases). Germline V gives CDR1 SEHNR, CDR2 FQNEAQ (reference sequence). There are 14 residues in the CDR3. Trimming stripped 1 base from V and 3 bases from J, with 9 bases between. The chain's CDR3 is CASSLDRADYGYTF. CDR3 nucleotide sequence: TGTGCCAGCAGCTTAGACAGGGCTGACTATGGCTACACCTTC.

This clonotype was recorded many times. V usage is TRBV5-1 and J usage is TRBJ2-3; 10 nucleotides line up with TRBD2. The CDR3 has 15 residues. The ends lost 2 bases at V and 6 bases at J; junction bases unmatched: 6. Germline CDR1 reads SGHRS; CDR2 reads YFSETQ. CDR3 region: CASSFLAGDLDTQYF. CDR3 coding DNA: TGCGCCAGCAGCTTTCTAGCGGGGGACCTGGATACGCAGTATTTT.

This clonotype was recorded many times. This chain uses TRBV2 with TRBJ2-1, with a possible D match to TRBD2 (5 bases). The V gene's germline CDR1 is SNHLY and CDR2 FYNNEI. This CDR3 comprises 15 residues. The CDR3 DNA is TGTGTCAGTCCCCTGGCCGAGGGCGGTTTCAATGAGCAGTTCTTC. It specifies CVSPLAEGGFNEQFF.

This chain connects TRBV6-5 to TRBJ2-7, with 8 bases lining up with TRBD1. CDR1 MNHEY and CDR2 SVGAGI come from the germline V gene. V gave up 4 bases and J gave up 2 bases; unmatched junction bases: 19. This CDR3 is built from 19 residues. The chain's CDR3 is CASSFLGTGMTRTPYEQYF. The CDR3 DNA sequence: TGTGCCAGCAGTTTCCTAGGGACAGGAATGACTAGAACCCCCTACGAGCAGTACTTC.

This clonotype was seen a handful of times. The rearrangement uses TRBV5-6 and TRBJ1-6; D may be TRBD1 (5 bases). Germline lookup yields CDR1 SGHDT and CDR2 YYEEEE. Trimming removed 0 bases from V and 10 bases from J, with 11 bases in between. The CDR3 sequence is 14 residues long. CDR3 sequence: CASSLEGESSPLHF. The DNA for the CDR3 is TGTGCCAGCAGCTTGGAAGGGGAGAGCTCACCCCTCCACTTT.

This chain joins TRBV5-4 and TRBJ2-2; 7 bases match TRBD1. The CDR3 consists of 16 residues. Losses at the gene ends were 4 bases for V and 1 base for J; bases not matched to a gene: 7. CDR1 is SGHNT and CDR2 is YYREEE in the germline V gene (reference sequence). The CDR3: CASSPNRDRNTGELFF. The CDR3 DNA reads TGTGCCAGCAGCCCCAACCGGGACAGGAACACCGGGGAGCTGTTTTTT.

The chain joins TRBV19 to TRBJ1-4; TRBD1 matches at 9 bases. Per the germline V gene, CDR1 is LNHDA and CDR2 is SQIVND (reference sequence). J lost 8 bases, V lost 9 bases, and 16 bases had no gene match. This CDR3 spans 16 amino acids. The CDR3 protein is CASSLVPGQGGEKLFF. The CDR3, as DNA: TGTGCCAGCTCCCTTGTTCCGGGACAGGGCGGGGAAAAACTGTTTTTT. The complete variable domain, with remaining parts taken from reference TRBV19 and TRBJ1-4, reads DGGITQSPKYLFRKEGQNVTLSCEQNLNHDAMYWYRQDPGQGLRLIYYSQIVNDFQKGDIAEGYSVSREKKESFPLTVTSAQKNPTAFYLCASSLVPGQGGEKLFFGSGTQLSVL.

This clonotype was recorded many times. The chain recombines TRBV6-1 with TRBJ2-7; D unresolved. Germline CDR1 and CDR2: MNHNS and SASEGT. There are 12 residues in the CDR3. V lost 7 bases and J lost 0, with 7 bases in between. DNA for the CDR3: TGTGCCAGCAACGTAAACTCCTACGAGCAGTACTTC. It yields the protein CASNVNSYEQYF.

The chain links TRBV29-1 to TRBJ2-5; 7 bases map to TRBD2. Germline-derived CDR1 and CDR2 are SQVTM and ANQGSEA. The CDR3 is 12 amino acids. The V gene end was trimmed by 4 bases and the J gene end by 4 bases; junction bases not matched to a gene: 3. The CDR3 is CSVGGGGETQYF. In DNA, the CDR3 is TGCAGCGTTGGGGGGGGAGGAGAGACCCAGTACTTC.

This clonotype turned up a few times. This may come from a read error, since a much larger clone is one base off. Here the CDR3 DNA reads TGTGCCAGCTCACCACAGCTTAGCGGGAGATCCACCGGGGAGCTGTCTTTT. Protein: CASSPQLSGRSTGELSF. The chain is built from TRBV18 and TRBJ2-2; 9 bases agree with TRBD2. CDR3 length: 17 amino acids. CDR1 is KGHSH, CDR2 LQKENI, per germline.

This clonotype appeared many times. The chain combines TRBV6-1 with TRBJ1-6, with D tentatively TRBD1 (6 bases). CDR1 MNHNS and CDR2 SASEGT come from the germline V gene. V lost 5 bases to trimming and J lost 1 base, with 9 bases between them. This CDR3 is built from 15 residues. CDR3 region: CASSSGQSYNSPLHF. The DNA for the CDR3 is TGTGCCAGCAGTTCTGGACAGTCCTATAATTCACCCCTCCACTTT.